The 22 T cell receptor beta chains below come from one sample, sequenced in a study of regulatory T cells in long-lasting Graves disease. Time point: persistent/refractory GD, antithyroid drugs over 5 years with positive TRAb. PBMC RNA served as the TCR library source. According to the study, TCR beta libraries were built with iRepertoire HTBI primers and CDR3-region Arm-PCR. TCRdb called the multiplex PCR reads again in MiXCR, with one record for every CDR3 protein. The sample shows some 440,000 distinct CDR3 sequences, around 20% of them seen only once. Material: peripheral blood mononuclear cells (PBMCs), obtained when the disease was refractory, from a patient treated with antithyroid drugs. The receptor source for this set is a female donor with Graves disease.

This clonotype was detected once. The DNA for the CDR3 is TGCGCCAGCAGCTTCCGCCGGGAGTACGAGCAGTACTTC. It codes for CASSFRREYEQYF. The J gene is TRBJ2-7, the V gene TRBV5-1; TRBD2 might be the D (6 bases). There are 13 residues in the CDR3. Trimming pared 2 bases from V and 4 bases from J, leaving 10 bases between. Germline lookup yields CDR1 SGHRS and CDR2 YFSETQ. The full variable domain, with the rest looked up from reference TRBV5-1 and TRBJ2-7, is KAGVTQTPRYLIKTRGQQVTLSCSPISGHRSVSWYQQTPGQGLQFLFEYFSETQRNKGNFPGRFSGRQFSNSRSEMNVSTLELGDSALYLCASSFRREYEQYFGPGTRLTVT.

The rearrangement joins TRBV11-2 to TRBJ1-1; 8 bases agree with TRBD1. Trimming at V came to 2 bases and at J to 6 bases, leaving 8 bases not matched to a gene. CDR1 is SGHAT, CDR2 FQNNGV, per germline. CDR3 size: 15 residues. This chain's CDR3 is CASSLRGDRSAEAFF. The CDR3 DNA reads as TGTGCCAGCAGCTTAAGAGGGGACAGGTCGGCTGAAGCTTTCTTT.

The gene calls are TRBV11-2 and TRBJ1-1, with a tentative D call TRBD1 (5 bases). In germline, CDR1 is SGHAT, CDR2 FQNNGV. The V gene lost 4 bases and the J gene lost 4 bases, with 13 bases spanning the gap. The CDR3 covers 14 residues. The CDR3: CASSSPGQGTEAFF. For the CDR3, the DNA is TGTGCCAGCAGCTCACCAGGGCAGGGCACTGAAGCTTTCTTT. The whole variable domain, filled in from reference TRBV11-2 and TRBJ1-1, reads EAGVAQSPRYKIIEKRQSVAFWCNPISGHATLYWYQQILGQGPKLLIQFQNNGVVDDSQLPKDRFSAERLKGVDSTLKIQPAKLEDSAVYLCASSSPGQGTEAFFGQGTRLTVV.

The rearrangement uses TRBV10-3 and TRBJ2-7, with D perhaps given as TRBD1 or TRBD2 (5 bases each). Between the trimmed V and J ends, which lost 3 bases and 11 bases, there was a span of 14 bases. The CDR3 runs 12 residues. Per the germline V gene, CDR1 is ENHRY and CDR2 is SYGVKD. CDR3 nucleotide sequence: TGTGCCATCAGTGACGGGGCTAGTAGTGAGTACTTC. It codes for CAISDGASSEYF.

This clonotype was seen a handful of times. V is TRBV7-9 and J is TRBJ1-1; D is unresolved. The ends were cut back, 5 bases at V and 1 base at J, with 17 bases in the middle. The length of the CDR3 is 16 residues. Germline-derived CDR1 and CDR2 are SEHNR and FQNEAQ (reference sequence). The CDR3 DNA reads TGTGCCAGCAGCCCAGAATTACTAACAGAGAACACTGAAGCTTTCTTT. Protein product: CASSPELLTENTEAFF.

Many counts were recorded for this clonotype. CDR3 DNA sequence: TGCAGTGCTGGTAGTTCGGGCACTGAAGCTTTCTTT. Amino acid sequence: CSAGSSGTEAFF. The chain has TRBV20-1 and TRBJ1-1; D remains unclear. The CDR3 length is 12 residues. V was clipped by 5 bases and J by 4 bases, with 11 bases between them. The germline gives CDR1 DFQATT, CDR2 SNEGSKA (reference sequence).

This clonotype showed up many times. V is TRBV12-3 or TRBV12-4 and J is TRBJ1-2, with D possibly TRBD1 on 6 matching bases. Trimming removed 3 bases from V and 4 bases from J, with 18 bases in between. The CDR3 has 16 amino acids. The CDR3 here is CASSFPYKTGFYGYTF. Written as DNA, the CDR3 is TGTGCCAGCAGTTTCCCTTATAAGACAGGCTTCTATGGCTACACCTTC.

This clonotype has a count of ten or more. The chain uses TRBV3-1 and TRBJ2-5; D possibly matches TRBD1 or TRBD2 (5 bases each). The V end was cut by 1 base, the J end by 1 base, with 10 bases between. CDR1 is LGHDT and CDR2 is YNNKEL in the germline V gene (reference sequence). CDR3 length equals 15 residues. The CDR3 DNA reads TGTGCCAGCAGCCAAGGAACGGGACCCCAAGAGACCCAGTACTTC. Translated, it gives CASSQGTGPQETQYF.

There are many counts of this clonotype. The chain links TRBV12-3 or TRBV12-4 to TRBJ2-5; a possible D gene is TRBD2 (5 bases). This CDR3 spans 14 amino acids. V was clipped by 5 bases and J by 6 bases, with 16 bases between them. The CDR3 region is CASSDRGIEKTQYF. DNA for the CDR3: TGTGCCAGCAGTGACCGGGGTATAGAGAAGACCCAGTACTTC.

About this clonotype itself: Here the CDR3 omits its conserved ending phenylalanine or tryptophan, so a read error is the likely source. This rearrangement joins TRBV29-1 to TRBJ1-5, with D perhaps matching TRBD1 (5 bases). The germline CDR1 and CDR2 sequences are SQVTM and ANQGSEA. The CDR3 extends over 13 amino acids. Deletions cut 3 bases from V and 3 bases from J, with 9 bases between. CDR3 residues: CSVDGGINQPQHS. In DNA form, the CDR3 reads TGCAGCGTTGACGGGGGAATCAATCAGCCCCAGCATTCT.

In its sample, this clonotype was seen many times. This rearrangement joins TRBV7-2 to TRBJ2-7; D unclear. V lost 5 bases to trimming and J lost 2 bases, with 10 bases between them. Germline loops: CDR1 SGHTA, CDR2 FQGNSA. The CDR3 loop spans 13 amino acids. The DNA of the CDR3 is TGTGCCAGCAGCCAGAACCCTACCTACGAGCAGTACTTC. This encodes CASSQNPTYEQYF.

The table lists this clonotype with a few counts. This chain connects TRBV7-3 to TRBJ2-2; 11 positions match TRBD2. The CDR3 has 20 residues. Per germline, CDR1 SGHTA and CDR2 FQGTGA. Unmatched junction bases numbered 11, after V lost 0 bases and J lost 2 bases. The chain's CDR3 is CASSLTFLSGLAANTGELFF. CDR3 bases: TGTGCCAGCAGCTTAACGTTCTTGTCGGGACTAGCGGCTAACACCGGGGAGCTGTTTTTT.

This clonotype was observed many times. This chain uses TRBV18 with TRBJ2-7, with TRBD1 identical over 8 bases. CDR1 is KGHSH and CDR2 is LQKENI in the germline V gene. V lost 6 bases to trimming and J lost 4 bases; unmatched junction nucleotides: 5. The CDR3 runs to 13 residues. For the CDR3, the DNA is TGTGCCAGCTCGGACAGGGACAGTTACGAGCAGTACTTC. Translated, it gives CASSDRDSYEQYF.

This clonotype was detected ten times or more. V is TRBV7-2 and J is TRBJ1-1, with 7 bases lining up with TRBD1. Germline CDR1 reads SGHTA; CDR2 reads FQGNSA. This CDR3 comprises 13 residues. Losses at the gene ends were 7 bases for V and 5 bases for J; bases not matched to a gene: 7. The CDR3: CASIGTVLTEAFF. The CDR3 region has the DNA TGTGCCAGCATCGGGACAGTTTTGACTGAAGCTTTCTTT.

As to this clonotype: A clone one base away is much larger, so this may be a read error. The chain recombines TRBV6-1 with TRBJ1-5, with TRBD1 as a possible D gene (5 bases). The CDR3 length is 16 residues. CDR1 and CDR2 from the germline V gene are MNHNS and SASEGT. The CDR3 DNA follows: TGTACCAGCAGTGAAGCGGGACCCCAAAGCAATCAGCCCCAGCATTTT. Protein sequence: CTSSEAGPQSNQPQHF.

A few counts support this clonotype. This may arise from a read error, as a much more abundant clone is one base away. The V call is TRBV10-1, the J call TRBJ2-2, with no clear D. CDR1 is WNHNN and CDR2 is SYGVQD in the germline V gene (reference sequence). V dropped 5 bases and J dropped 0 bases, with 10 bases sitting between them. The CDR3 length is 15 residues. The CDR3 DNA reads TGCGCCAGCAGTCCGCCCCGACCGAACACCGGGGAGCTGTTTTTT. It codes for CASSPPRPNTGELFF.

This clonotype was counted at least ten times. The V and J genes are TRBV6-2 or TRBV6-3 and TRBJ2-4, with 10 bases lining up with TRBD2. V gave up 7 bases and J gave up 7 bases; unmatched junction bases: 13. The CDR3 has 16 residues. Germline V CDR1 and CDR2: MNHEY, SVGEGT. CDR3 residues: CASNDGSGRARNIQYF. For the CDR3, the DNA is TGTGCCAGCAATGACGGAAGCGGGAGGGCCAGGAACATTCAGTACTTC.

The genes are TRBV7-9 and TRBJ1-6; 11 nucleotides line up with TRBD1. The trim removed 4 bases at V and 6 bases at J, leaving 5 bases unmatched. CDR1 SEHNR and CDR2 FQNEAQ come from the germline V gene (reference sequence). CDR3 size: 16 residues. In nucleotides, the CDR3 is TGTGCCAGCAGCTCTACCGGGACAGGGGGTAATTCACCCCTCCACTTT. Encoded protein: CASSSTGTGGNSPLHF.

In DNA form, the CDR3 reads TGTGCCTGGAGTGTACCTTACCCGCGAACCCCTGGAAACACCATATATTTT. Residues: CAWSVPYPRTPGNTIYF. The chain recombines TRBV30 with TRBJ1-3, with D uncertain. V lost 0 bases, J lost 2 bases, and 17 bases lay in between. In germline, CDR1 is GTSNPN, CDR2 SVGIG (reference sequence). The length of the CDR3 is 17 residues. Full variable domain (outside the CDR3, taken from reference TRBV30 and TRBJ1-3): SQTIHQWPATLVQPVGSPLSLECTVEGTSNPNLYWYRQAAGRGLQLLFYSVGIGQISSEVPQNLSASRPQDRQFILSSKKLLLSDSGFYLCAWSVPYPRTPGNTIYFGEGSWLTVV.

Comments on this clonotype: The junction does not match germline at one end; this may be a read error. This chain links TRBV29-1 with TRBJ2-2; 10 nucleotides line up with TRBD1. This CDR3 region has 13 residues. Germline V gene lookup returns CDR1 SQVTM and CDR2 ANQGSEA. As DNA, the CDR3 is TGCAGTTCCCGGGACAGGGGCACCGGGGAGCTGCTTTTT. As protein: CSSRDRGTGELLF.

This clonotype was counted a few times. As DNA, the CDR3 is TGTGCCTGGAGTGTACGGGGGAGGGGAGCTTTCTTT. It yields the protein CAWSVRGRGAFF. V and J are TRBV30 and TRBJ1-1; a weak D match, TRBD1 (5 bases). Germline V CDR1 and CDR2: GTSNPN, SVGIG (reference sequence). The V and J ends lost 0 bases and 10 bases respectively, with 12 bases between them. The CDR3 is 12 residues long.

This clonotype turned up a few times. A much more abundant neighbour one base away suggests this may be a read error. V gene TRBV6-2 or TRBV6-3 combines with J gene TRBJ1-2; perhaps TRBD1 as D (6 bases). CDR1 and CDR2 from the germline V gene are MNHEY and SVGEGT. CDR3 length: 14 amino acids. The chain's CDR3 is CASSYGSGVGGCTF. CDR3 nucleotide sequence: TGTGCCAGCAGTTACGGGTCAGGGGTGGGCGGCTGCACCTTC.